What follows are 4 T cell receptor beta chains derived from one specimen sequenced in a study of Graves' ophthalmopathy and Graves' hyperthyroidism. Amplification from RNA transcripts yielded the TCR beta CDR3 regions. HTBI primers were used in a first-round RT-PCR, which preceded a second-round multiplex PCR. TCRdb itself ran the multiplex PCR reads through MiXCR, one entry per CDR3 protein. Altogether over 500,000 distinct CDR3 sequences are present, approximately 22% being singletons, with the ten largest covering approximately 6.9%. Sequencing was carried out using peripheral blood. The receptors come from a woman younger than 35 with stable Graves' hyperthyroidism. Some clones in this sample may be carry-over from other donors' samples.

CDR3 nucleotides: TGTGCCAGCAGTTACTCGGGTCAGGTGGGGGATCAGTACTTC. The encoded protein is CASSYSGQVGDQYF. The V gene is TRBV6-5, the J gene TRBJ2-7; D may be TRBD1 or TRBD2 (5 bases each). The length of the CDR3 is 14 residues. V lost 0 bases, J lost 10 bases, and 16 bases lay in between. Germline V gene lookup returns CDR1 MNHEY and CDR2 SVGAGI.

This clonotype was counted at least ten times. V and J are TRBV6-1 and TRBJ1-1; 10 bases are shared with TRBD1. The CDR3 extends over 15 amino acids. After removal of 6 bases from V and 4 bases from J, the junction contained 8 bases not matched to a gene. The germline CDR1 and CDR2 sequences are MNHNS and SASEGT. The chain's CDR3 is CASRQSGQGLTEAFF. DNA for the CDR3: TGTGCCAGCAGGCAATCGGGACAGGGGCTCACTGAAGCTTTCTTT.

This clonotype was detected a few times. The chain has TRBV11-2 and TRBJ2-7, with no clear D. Deletions cut 0 bases from V and 0 bases from J, with 9 bases between. Germline V gene data show CDR1 as SGHAT and CDR2 as FQNNGV. This CDR3 region has 15 residues. The CDR3 protein is CASSLDLVSSYEQYF. CDR3 DNA: TGTGCCAGCAGCTTAGATCTTGTCAGCTCCTACGAGCAGTACTTC.

This clonotype was observed at least ten times. The DNA for the CDR3 is TGTGCCAGCAGTTTCACCTCGGCGGGACAGGGGGTGTTGGACACCTTC. Translated: CASSFTSAGQGVLDTF. The J gene is TRBJ1-2, the V gene TRBV2, with 11 bases lining up with TRBD1. V was pared by 5 bases and J by 12 bases, with 17 bases of the junction left unmatched. The V gene's germline CDR1 is SNHLY and CDR2 FYNNEI. The CDR3 covers 16 residues.